This T cell receptor (beta chain) was obtained from a study of blood T cell repertoires in COVID-19. Measured with immunoSEQ multiplex PCR; TCRdb has only the in-frame clones, and not every one. Of 150,000 to 200,000 clones listed, 83% were seen once; the top ten hold roughly 1.9%. Per germline, CDR1 MNHNY and CDR2 SVGAGI (reference sequence). V was trimmed by 5 bases and J by 10 bases, leaving 20 bases between them. CDR3 size: 14 residues. The sequencing input was peripheral blood. This receptor was taken from a woman at least 80 years old with acute or convalescent COVID-19. The chain combines TRBV6-6 with TRBJ1-2, with D possibly being TRBD1 (6 bases). The CDR3, as DNA: TGTGCCAGCAGTCCCTGGGTGGGGGCGGGGGACTACACCTTC. Translating gives CASSPWVGAGDYTF.